This T cell receptor beta chain was obtained from a study of chemoradiotherapy in HPV16-positive cancers. Study-wide findings and caveats: Better recurrence-free survival went with HPV-responsive T-cell expansion in HPV16-positive patients. Candidate HPV-specific clones and E7-related TCR motifs grew in tumor during treatment. Functional assays defining HPV-specific T cells used only a couple of HPV16-positive patients.

Repertoires were sampled repeatedly during chemoradiotherapy. About this clone: Its antigen is not identified.

This CDR3 is built from 14 residues. Per the germline V gene, CDR1 is SGHRS and CDR2 is YFSETQ. V lost 0 bases, J lost 2 bases, and 7 bases lay in between. The repertoire was sequenced with immunoSEQ multiplex PCR; TCRdb's copy has only in-frame clones and lacks some. The data show 8,000 to 9,000 clones, approximately 74% seen once. This TCR came from a human donor with HPV-associated anogenital cancer. The rearrangement uses TRBV5-1 and TRBJ2-3; no firm D call. Sampling took place from a patient who underwent chemoradiotherapy. CDR3 amino acids: CASSLAAYTDTQYF. DNA for the CDR3: TGCGCCAGCAGCTTGGCCGCGTACACAGATACGCAGTATTTT. Variable domain in full (rest from reference TRBV5-1 and TRBJ2-3): KAGVTQTPRYLIKTRGQQVTLSCSPISGHRSVSWYQQTPGQGLQFLFEYFSETQRNKGNFPGRFSGRQFSNSRSEMNVSTLELGDSALYLCASSLAAYTDTQYFGPGTRLTVL.